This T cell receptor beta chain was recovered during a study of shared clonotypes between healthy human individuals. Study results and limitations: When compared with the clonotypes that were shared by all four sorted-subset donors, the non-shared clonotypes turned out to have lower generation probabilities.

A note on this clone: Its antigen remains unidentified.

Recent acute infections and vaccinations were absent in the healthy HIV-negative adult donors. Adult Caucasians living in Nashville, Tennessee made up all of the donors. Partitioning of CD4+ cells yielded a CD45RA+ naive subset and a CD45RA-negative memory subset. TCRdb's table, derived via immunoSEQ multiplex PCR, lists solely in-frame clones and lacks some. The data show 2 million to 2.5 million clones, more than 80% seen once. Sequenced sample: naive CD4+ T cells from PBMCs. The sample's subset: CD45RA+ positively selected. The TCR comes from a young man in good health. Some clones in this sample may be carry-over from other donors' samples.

Written as DNA, the CDR3 is TGTGCCAGCAGTCCAGCCCCGGCCTTAAGAATGGTCACTGAAGCTTTCTTT. Protein sequence: CASSPAPALRMVTEAFF. The V gene is TRBV27, the J gene TRBJ1-1; D is unclear. CDR3 length equals 17 residues. With 5 bases removed from V and 4 bases from J, the gap between germline ends came to 23 bases. Germline assignment: CDR1 MNHEY and CDR2 SMNVEV (reference sequence).